What follows describes a single T cell receptor beta chain. An end of the junction does not agree with germline; a read error may underlie this. The CDR3 contains 17 residues. Germline CDR1 reads MDHEN; CDR2 reads SYDVKM. Clones were sequenced by immunoSEQ multiplex PCR, and TCRdb holds only the in-frame ones, with some missing. The table shows 100,000 to 150,000 clones, with roughly 87% occurring only once. The data were taken from a study of control samples from healthy donors and cancer patients. The chain uses TRBV28 and TRBJ2-3, with TRBD1 matching over 7 bases. Sequenced sample: blood. The source of this sequence is a man aged 18 to 29 in good health. Written as DNA, the CDR3 is TGTGCCAGCAGCCTAATTCGGACAGGAGCTAGCACAGGTACGCAGTATTTT. Translating it yields CASSLIRTGASTGTQYF.